The source of this T cell receptor beta chain is a study of immune evolution from preneoplasia to lung adenocarcinoma. Regarding the study as a whole: Normal lung had the highest top T cell clone frequencies. Later-stage lesions seemingly showed higher T cell density and diversity than normal lung.

Note on this clone: Its antigen is as yet unknown.

J lost 5 bases, V lost 2 bases, and 8 bases had no gene match. The CDR3 runs to 15 residues. Per germline, CDR1 GTSNPN and CDR2 SVGIG (reference sequence). TCRdb's copy holds only in-frame clones and misses some; the assay was immunoSEQ multiplex PCR. The top ten clones hold approximately 3.6% of a sample with about 6,500 clones, 75% to 90% of them seen once. Between 2014 and 2017, patients underwent resection in Japan or China. Nucleic acids came from premalignant or tumor cells enriched by macro-dissection. V gene TRBV30 combines with J gene TRBJ1-4; TRBD1 aligns across 7 bases. The sequencing input was FFPE invasive lung adenocarcinoma tissue. This sequence originates from a person in their sixties or seventies with lung adenocarcinoma. The chain's CDR3 is CAWSSPGTANEKLFF. The CDR3 DNA reads TGTGCCTGGAGTTCACCGGGGACAGCGAATGAAAAACTGTTTTTT.